Here is one T cell receptor beta chain with its context. Its target is unknown. The data were taken from a study of blood T cells in healthy people across ages. Then a second PCR, running about 6 to 11 cycles, was carried out with a sample-barcoded 5' primer and a J-beta primer mix. TCRdb ran MiXCR on the 5' RACE reads and lists one entry per CDR3 protein. The sample records roughly 800,000 distinct CDR3 sequences, more than 45% being singletons. The CDR3 spans 15 residues. Germline values: CDR1 LGHNA, CDR2 YNFKEQ. The trim removed 4 bases at V and 3 bases at J, leaving 6 bases unmatched. Study observations and caveats: Without sorted subsets, naive and antigen-experienced compartments could not be conclusively compared. As age increased, TCR beta diversity per million T cells fell in a roughly linear fashion. It was not known whether donors were CMV positive (a possible confounder of expanded clonotype changes). Estimated diversity across one million T cells was deemed an underestimate.

Sequenced sample: blood. The origin of this receptor is a young man in good health. V gene TRBV4-2 combines with J gene TRBJ2-1; 7 bases line up with TRBD2. CDR3 region: CASSPPRGDYNEQFF. The DNA for the CDR3 is TGTGCCAGCAGCCCACCCCGGGGGGACTACAATGAGCAGTTCTTC.